This T cell receptor beta chain was recorded in a study of precursors of human CD4 cytotoxic T cells (dated by TCRdb to the late 2010s). Broadly, across the study: In total, around 13 donors contributed CD4+ memory subsets to the bulk TCR-seq analysis. Sequences for both the TCRalpha and TCRbeta chains came out of the TCR-seq analysis of 12 to 15 donors (table S7). The study at large found these results: A bigger share of IL-7Rhigh TEMRA clonotypes consisted of expanded effector clonotypes than was the case for TEM or TCM clonotypes. The authors noted that a human observational design cannot definitively establish the direction of differentiation between precursor and effector cells. Only about 95% of the 14 donors were included in some bulk TCR-seq comparisons, which suggests that not every subset was available for every donor. IL-7Rhigh and IL-7R- TEMRA subsets showed more restricted TCR repertoires, with lower diversity and more expanded clonotypes, than TCM and TEM subsets.

The sample was run on an Illumina MiSeq. On the study's bioinformatics: The Shannon-Wiener index, computed in VDJtools, was used to measure repertoire diversity. TCRbeta clonotypes with a clonotype frequency of at least 3 were defined as expanded. TCRdb applied fastp at Q25 and MiXCR to the public reads, then kept only in-frame beta chains. Identical CDR3 proteins give one entry, which carries the most common genes and DNA. TCRdb assigned the V and J calls; the authors' analysis was not used. In all, the sample holds under 650 distinct CDR3 sequences, and approximately 18% of those were seen once. About 15% of the sample goes to the ten largest clones. To test for a precursor-effector relationship among CD4 cytotoxic T cells, four sorted CD4+ memory subsets (TCM, TEM, IL-7Rhigh TEMRA, IL-7R- TEMRA) underwent bulk UMI-based TCR sequencing. Cells were obtained from peripheral blood mononuclear cells isolated from human blood.

From the cysteine through the phenylalanine, the CDR3 covers 13 amino acids. Of the read, only the CDR3 DNA is kept; its 39 bases are in frame from base 1. The germline V and J ends show losses of 7 bases and 1 base respectively, and no gene match explains 2 bases of the junction. The table lists this clonotype with a few counts. Its cognate antigen has yet to be identified. Per-base quality was not reported, and no clone a single base away is much larger than it. This sequence originates from a human donor in good health. The chain was built from TRBV12-3 or TRBV12-4 and TRBJ2-5, with 8 bases in between that match TRBD1. The source material was memory CD4+ T cells from blood (PBMCs). The nucleotide sequence is TGTGCCAGCAAAGGACAGGGCCAAGAGACCCAGTACTTC. The encoded protein is CASKGQGQETQYF.